The TCR beta chain under discussion was sequenced for a study of OX40 agonist ivuxolimab in advanced cancers. Turning to the study itself: Patients took ivuxolimab, an agonistic anti-OX40 (CD134) antibody. Recorded diagnoses for dose-escalation patients were hepatocellular carcinoma, melanoma, renal cell or head and neck cancer. Whole-study findings and limits: Expanded clones were, on average, more numerous among CD8+ T cells than CD4+.

Trimming removed 5 bases from V and 4 bases from J; junction bases left unmatched: 7. The CDR3 extends over 14 amino acids. CDR1 and CDR2 (germline): SEHNR, FQNEAQ (reference sequence). A word on this clone: The antigen is unknown.

TCRdb keeps only in-frame clones here, not all; method: immunoSEQ multiplex PCR. The sample shows around 69,000 clones, 85% to 90% of them seen only once. J is TRBJ1-1 and V is TRBV7-9, with 7 bases lining up with TRBD1. The sequencing used CD4+ or CD8+ T cells sorted from blood, collected in a trial of the OX40 agonist ivuxolimab. The TCR originated in an adult with an advanced solid tumor such as melanoma, head and neck, liver or kidney cancer. This CDR3 reads CASSKEQGITEAFF. CDR3 bases: TGTGCCAGCAGCAAAGAACAGGGGATCACTGAAGCTTTCTTT.